A selection of T cell receptor beta chains follows, all from one sample in a study of blood T cell repertoires in COVID-19. TCRdb keeps only in-frame clones here, not all; method: immunoSEQ multiplex PCR. The table shows about 300,000 clones, with around 92% occurring only once. Source material: peripheral blood. These receptors were collected from a woman in her thirties with COVID-19, enrolled during active disease. Both conserved end residues are part of each CDR3. A D gene is named only where the DNA matches it firmly. Size tells how often a clone was seen (once, few, many) or the class of an expanded clone, and some rows leave it out.

V: TRBV7-6
D: NA
size: NA
J: TRBJ2-2
DNA: TGTGCCAGCAGCTTAGAACAGGGAGCCGTGAACACCGGGGAGCTGTTTTTT
CDR3: CASSLEQGAVNTGELFF

V: TRBV6-5
D: NA
size: NA
J: TRBJ2-3
DNA: TGTGCCAGCAGTTACTCGATGGAGGGAGATACGCAGTATTTT
CDR3: CASSYSMEGDTQYF

V: TRBV19
D: NA
size: NA
J: TRBJ1-1
DNA: TGTGCCAGTAGTATAGGGAGAGCGACTGAAGCTTTCTTT
CDR3: CASSIGRATEAFF

V: TRBV20-1
D: NA
size: NA
J: TRBJ1-2
DNA: TGCAGTGCTAGAAACATCGATGGCTACACCTTC
CDR3: CSARNIDGYTF

V: TRBV4-3
D: TRBD2
size: NA
J: TRBJ2-1
DNA: TGCGCCAGCAGCAACAAACTAGCGGGGGGAGGAAATGAGCAGTTCTTC
CDR3: CASSNKLAGGGNEQFF

V: TRBV6-5
D: NA
size: NA
J: TRBJ1-2
DNA: TGTGCCAGCAGTTCTATAATCCAGGGCTCTGATGGCTACACCTTC
CDR3: CASSSIIQGSDGYTF

V: TRBV14
D: NA
size: NA
J: TRBJ1-2
DNA: TGTGCCAGCAGCCGGGTGACAGGTGATGGCTACACCTTC
CDR3: CASSRVTGDGYTF

V: TRBV5-6
D: NA
size: NA
J: TRBJ1-4
DNA: TGTGCCAGCAGCTTACAGGGTGTGTCTAATGAAAAACTGTTTTTT
CDR3: CASSLQGVSNEKLFF

V: TRBV19
D: TRBD1
size: NA
J: TRBJ1-2
DNA: TGTGCCAGTATAAATTCCGGGACAGGGGTTTATGGCTACACCTTC
CDR3: CASINSGTGVYGYTF

V: TRBV4-1
D: TRBD1
size: NA
J: TRBJ2-1
DNA: TGCGCCAGCAGCCAGGACAGGGCCCTCCACGTTTACAATGAGCAGTTCTTC
CDR3: CASSQDRALHVYNEQFF

V: TRBV4-1
D: NA
size: NA
J: TRBJ2-1
DNA: TGCGCCAGCAGCCAAGCCAATCCAAAACCTACGGACAATGAGCAGTTCTTC
CDR3: CASSQANPKPTDNEQFF

V: TRBV3-1/TRBV3-2
D: NA
size: NA
J: TRBJ1-2
DNA: TGTGCCAGCAGCCAAGGACAGTTAAGTGGCTACACCTTC
CDR3: CASSQGQLSGYTF

V: TRBV28
D: NA
size: NA
J: TRBJ1-1
DNA: TGTGCCAGCAGCGAAGCCCCTCGCGAATCTTTCTTT
CDR3: CASSEAPRESFF

V: TRBV5-5
D: NA
size: NA
J: TRBJ1-3
DNA: TGTGCCAGCAGCTTGGGGAGGGAAAATGGAAACACCATATATTTT
CDR3: CASSLGRENGNTIYF

V: TRBV19
D: NA
size: NA
J: TRBJ1-5
DNA: TGTGCCAGTATGCAGGGCAATCAGCCCCAGCATTTT
CDR3: CASMQGNQPQHF

V: TRBV2
D: TRBD1
size: NA
J: TRBJ2-1
DNA: TGTGCCAGCAGTGAAACGGACAGGGGAAATGAGCAGTTCTTC
CDR3: CASSETDRGNEQFF

V: TRBV4-1
D: TRBD2
size: NA
J: TRBJ2-2
DNA: TGCGCCAGCAGCCAAGAGGGGACTAGATCCGCGAACACCGGGGAGCTGTTTTTT
CDR3: CASSQEGTRSANTGELFF

V: TRBV30
D: NA
size: NA
J: TRBJ2-2
DNA: TGTGCCTGGAGCAGGGTAGGCACCGGGGAGCTGTTTTTT
CDR3: CAWSRVGTGELFF

V: TRBV7-3
D: NA
size: NA
J: TRBJ2-3
DNA: TGTGCCAGCAGCTTACAGACTCCCCCCGATACGCAGTATTTT
CDR3: CASSLQTPPDTQYF

V: TRBV7-9
D: NA
size: few
J: TRBJ1-4
DNA: TGTGCCAGCAGCTTCGCCCCTTTGGGCAGGGGAAGGGAAAAACTGTTTTTT
CDR3: CASSFAPLGRGREKLFF

V: TRBV10-3
D: TRBD2
size: NA
J: TRBJ2-3
DNA: TGTGCCATCAGTGGGGCTAGCGGGGTTTCTAGCACAGATACGCAGTATTTT
CDR3: CAISGASGVSSTDTQYF

V: TRBV19
D: TRBD1
size: NA
J: TRBJ1-1
DNA: TGTGCCAGTAGTCCCTGGACAGGGATGAACACTGAAGCTTTCTTT
CDR3: CASSPWTGMNTEAFF

V: TRBV6-2/TRBV6-3
D: TRBD1
size: NA
J: TRBJ1-5
DNA: TGTGCCAGCAGCCCTACTGACAGGGATAGCAATCAGCCCCAGCATTTT
CDR3: CASSPTDRDSNQPQHF

V: TRBV5-1
D: NA
size: NA
J: TRBJ2-7
DNA: TGCGCCAGCAGCTCTAGGACAGACTACGAGCAGTACTTC
CDR3: CASSSRTDYEQYF

V: TRBV14
D: NA
size: NA
J: TRBJ1-6
DNA: TGTGCCACCAGACGAGGGAGGGGAGGTTCACCCCTCCACTTT
CDR3: CATRRGRGGSPLHF

V: TRBV18
D: NA
size: NA
J: TRBJ1-2
DNA: TGTGCCAGCTCACCCACAGCAGGAGGGGATGGCTACACCTTC
CDR3: CASSPTAGGDGYTF

V: TRBV10-2
D: NA
size: NA
J: TRBJ2-1
DNA: TGCGCCAGCAGTGGACAGATCTCCTACAATGAGCAGTTCTTC
CDR3: CASSGQISYNEQFF

V: TRBV5-6
D: TRBD1
size: NA
J: TRBJ2-7
DNA: TGTGCCAGCAGCTTCGGGACAGCCTCTAACGAGCAGTACTTC
CDR3: CASSFGTASNEQYF

V: TRBV19
D: NA
size: NA
J: TRBJ2-7
DNA: TGTGCCAGTAGTATATTTTGGGGGCAGGTGTACGAGCAGTACTTC
CDR3: CASSIFWGQVYEQYF

V: TRBV12-3/TRBV12-4
D: TRBD2
size: once
J: TRBJ2-1
DNA: TGTGCCAGCACCCCCCTACTAGCGCAGCAGTTCTTC
CDR3: CASTPLLAQQFF

V: TRBV7-9
D: TRBD1
size: NA
J: TRBJ1-2
DNA: TGTGCCAGCAGCAGGGGGCTGGGGTCGGGGAACTATGGCTACACCTTC
CDR3: CASSRGLGSGNYGYTF

V: TRBV7-8
D: NA
size: NA
J: TRBJ2-3
DNA: TGTGCCAGCAGCCCGGACACTACAGATACGCAGTATTTT
CDR3: CASSPDTTDTQYF

V: TRBV28
D: NA
size: NA
J: TRBJ1-6
DNA: TGTGCCAGCAGTTTTCGGGGGGGCAAAACACCCCTCCACTTT
CDR3: CASSFRGGKTPLHF

V: TRBV19
D: NA
size: NA
J: TRBJ1-4
DNA: TGTGCCAGTAGTACAAATCGTGGCTCGGTTGGGGCTGGGAGGAGGAATGAAAAACTGTTTTTT
CDR3: CASSTNRGSVGAGRRNEKLFF

V: TRBV6-6
D: NA
size: NA
J: TRBJ1-2
DNA: TGTGCCAGCAATGGACAGCTTTATGGCTACACCTTC
CDR3: CASNGQLYGYTF